This T cell receptor (beta chain) was documented in a study of graft-versus-host responses after intestinal transplantation. The CDR3 sequence is 15 residues long. From germline, CDR1 is PRHDT and CDR2 FYEKMQ (reference sequence). After removal of 5 bases from V and 2 bases from J, the junction contained 7 bases not matched to a gene. Regarding this clone: No antigen is known for it.

General study findings and limits: When patients had graft-donor T cell macrochimerism, their allografts held high graft-versus-host to host-versus-graft clonal ratios.

Profiling relied on immunoSEQ multiplex PCR, and the TCRdb table lists in-frame clones only, not all of them. The table lists about 41,000 clones, 90% to 95% of them singletons. The chain joins TRBV13 to TRBJ2-7, with 9 bases lining up with TRBD1. Material: unstimulated CD8+ T cells sorted from spleen or lymph node cells, obtained before transplant. The receptor was isolated from a human donor who was the organ donor for an intestinal transplant. In DNA form, the CDR3 reads TGTGCCAGCAGCAAAGACAGGGGGTGGACCTACGAGCAGTACTTC. Translated, it gives CASSKDRGWTYEQYF.